The present entry profiles one T cell receptor beta chain with its context. The entry originates in a study of CDR3 diversity in severe acne. This CDR3 contains 13 residues. The ends lost 7 bases at V and 8 bases at J; junction bases unmatched: 10. Germline V gene sequence: CDR1 SNHLY, CDR2 FYNNEI. TCRdb re-derived calls from the PCR reads in MiXCR, one entry per CDR3 protein. The sample holds approximately 79,000 distinct CDR3 sequences; 45% to 50% are singletons and the top ten take 9.5% to 13%. The TCR comes from a male donor in good health, serving as a control. The sample consisted of blood. The chain employs TRBV2 and TRBJ1-2; TRBD1 matches 7 bases. The CDR3 nucleotides are TGTGCCAGCAAAGGGACAGCCCAGTTGGGCTACACCTTC. Protein: CASKGTAQLGYTF.